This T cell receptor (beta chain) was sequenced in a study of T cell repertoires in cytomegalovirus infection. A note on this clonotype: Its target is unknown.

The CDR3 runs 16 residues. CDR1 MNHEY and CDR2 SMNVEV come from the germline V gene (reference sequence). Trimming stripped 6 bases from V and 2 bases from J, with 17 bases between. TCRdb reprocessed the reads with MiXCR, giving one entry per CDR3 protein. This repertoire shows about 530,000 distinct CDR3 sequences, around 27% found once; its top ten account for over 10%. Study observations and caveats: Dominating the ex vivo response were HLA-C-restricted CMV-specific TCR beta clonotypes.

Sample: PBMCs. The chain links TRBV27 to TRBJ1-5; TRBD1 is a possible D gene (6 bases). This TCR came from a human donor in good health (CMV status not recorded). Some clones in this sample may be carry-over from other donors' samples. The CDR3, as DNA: TGTGCCAGCAGCCAGGGGCGGGGGGCGGGCAATCAGCCCCAGCATTTT. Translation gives CASSQGRGAGNQPQHF.